One and the same sample provided the 13 T cell receptor beta chains below, sequenced in a study of CD8 T cells in Susac syndrome. RNA amounts of roughly 0.5 to 1 ug underwent reverse transcription with random hexamers. TCRdb used MiXCR to reprocess the immunoSEQ multiplex PCR reads, holding one entry per CDR3 protein. This table holds around 140,000 distinct CDR3 sequences, 80% found once. Sequenced: CD8+ T cells from PBMCs. These receptors came from a human donor with multiple sclerosis.

V gene TRBV4-1 combines with J gene TRBJ2-3, with 11 bases that match TRBD2. Trimming removed 3 bases from V and 8 bases from J; junction bases left unmatched: 7. Germline CDR1 is MGHRA and CDR2 is YSYEKL. This CDR3 contains 15 residues. The DNA of the CDR3 is TGCGCCAGCAGCCAGACTAGCGGGGAGATGGGTACGCAGTATTTT. Protein sequence: CASSQTSGEMGTQYF.

The chain links TRBV2 to TRBJ2-7; unclear D gene. The ends were cut back, 3 bases at V and 7 bases at J, with 13 bases in the middle. Germline CDR1 is SNHLY and CDR2 is FYNNEI. The CDR3 spans 13 residues. The CDR3 spells CASSELGSTEQYV. CDR3 coding DNA: TGTGCCAGCAGTGAGTTGGGGTCGACGGAGCAGTACGTC.

This clonotype was seen more than once but under ten times. The chain recombines TRBV20-1 with TRBJ2-7, with D uncertain. The CDR3 consists of 13 residues. Germline V gene sequence: CDR1 DFQATT, CDR2 SNEGSKA (reference sequence). The V gene lost 2 bases and the J gene lost 4 bases, with 12 bases spanning the gap. This CDR3 is CSARPEAFYEQYF. CDR3 in DNA: TGCAGTGCTAGACCCGAGGCTTTTTACGAGCAGTACTTC.

CDR3 in amino acids: CSARGLAGDTYEQYF. The CDR3 region has the DNA TGCAGTGCTAGAGGTTTAGCGGGGGATACCTACGAGCAGTACTTC. This chain connects TRBV20-1 to TRBJ2-7; TRBD2 agrees at 9 bases. V was pared by 1 base and J by 2 bases, with 6 bases of the junction left unmatched. The germline V gene encodes CDR1 DFQATT and CDR2 SNEGSKA (reference sequence). There are 15 residues in the CDR3.

The rearrangement uses TRBV24-1 and TRBJ1-1; TRBD1 is a possible D gene (5 bases). This CDR3 comprises 13 residues. Between the trimmed V and J ends, which lost 1 base and 10 bases, there was a span of 12 bases. Per the germline V gene, CDR1 is KGHDR and CDR2 is SFDVKD. The CDR3 loop is CATSDFFGGGAFF. As DNA, the CDR3 is TGTGCCACCAGTGATTTTTTCGGGGGGGGAGCTTTCTTT.

This clonotype was detected only a few times. CDR3 residues: CASSLGRSENEAFF. The CDR3 coding sequence is TGCGCCAGCAGCCTGGGACGAAGTGAGAACGAAGCTTTCTTT. The chain is built from TRBV5-1 and TRBJ1-1, with D maybe TRBD1 (5 bases). The CDR3 length is 14 residues. Trimming shortened V by 4 bases and J by 8 bases, and 18 bases separated the two germline ends. Germline CDR1 reads SGHRS; CDR2 reads YFSETQ. Variable domain in full (rest from reference TRBV5-1 and TRBJ1-1): KAGVTQTPRYLIKTRGQQVTLSCSPISGHRSVSWYQQTPGQGLQFLFEYFSETQRNKGNFPGRFSGRQFSNSRSEMNVSTLELGDSALYLCASSLGRSENEAFFGQGTRLTVV.

A word on this clonotype: A junction boundary mismatches the germline segment, possibly from a read error. CDR3: CASGLAETVGTNEKLFF. The DNA for the CDR3 is TGCGCCAGCGGCTTGGCCGAGACAGTCGGCACAAATGAAAAACTGTTTTTT. The chain joins TRBV5-1 to TRBJ1-4; D may be TRBD1 (5 bases). The CDR3 sequence is 17 residues long. Per the germline V gene, CDR1 is SGHRS and CDR2 is YFSETQ.

The V and J genes are TRBV20-1 and TRBJ2-1; 7 bases agree with TRBD1. The CDR3 length is 15 residues. Germline trimming cut 0 bases from V and 4 bases from J; bases unmatched to any gene: 6. From germline, CDR1 is DFQATT and CDR2 SNEGSKA (reference sequence). CDR3 DNA: TGCAGTGCTAGAGAAGCCACAGGGGCTTACAATGAGCAGTTCTTC. It translates to CSAREATGAYNEQFF.

The rearrangement joins TRBV7-9 to TRBJ2-5; no definite D call. CDR1 is SEHNR, CDR2 FQNEAQ, per germline (reference sequence). The CDR3 has 15 residues. V gave up 2 bases and J gave up 2 bases, with 12 bases separating them. Here the CDR3 reads CASSLSQAEQETQYF. For the CDR3, the DNA is TGTGCCAGCAGCTTAAGTCAGGCTGAACAAGAGACCCAGTACTTC.

The J gene is TRBJ2-3, the V gene TRBV6-5, with D possibly being TRBD1 (6 bases). Per germline, CDR1 MNHEY and CDR2 SVGAGI. This CDR3 region has 15 residues. Trimming pared 4 bases from V and 2 bases from J, leaving 13 bases between. CDR3 loop: CASSFSQGHTDTQYF. CDR3 DNA sequence: TGTGCCAGCAGTTTTTCGCAGGGACACACAGATACGCAGTATTTT.

This clonotype was observed once. V and J are TRBV9 and TRBJ2-6; D gene uncertain. Trimming left V 0 bases short and J 0 bases short, with 4 bases between. CDR1 is SGDLS, CDR2 YYNGEE, per germline. This CDR3 has 15 residues. The CDR3 is CASSVEPSGANVLTF. CDR3 nucleotides: TGTGCCAGCAGCGTAGAACCCTCTGGGGCCAACGTCCTGACTTTC.

In its sample, this clonotype was seen once. V usage is TRBV5-1 and J usage is TRBJ1-2; no reliable D call. V was cut by 0 bases and J by 4 bases, with 7 bases left in between. This CDR3 is built from 13 residues. Germline loops: CDR1 SGHRS, CDR2 YFSETQ. CDR3 sequence (DNA): TGCGCCAGCAGCTTGGTAGGGCCCTATGGCTACACCTTC. Its translation: CASSLVGPYGYTF.

This clonotype was seen a few times. This chain links TRBV7-2 with TRBJ2-7; the D is unclear. V lost 1 base to trimming and J lost 3 bases, with 10 bases between them. CDR1 SGHTA and CDR2 FQGNSA come from the germline V gene. The CDR3 is made up of 14 amino acids. CDR3: CASSLDLKNYEQYF. The CDR3 DNA reads as TGTGCCAGCAGCTTAGACTTGAAAAACTACGAGCAGTACTTC.